The clone carrying this T cell receptor (beta chain) turned up a few times. Its antigen is still unknown. Hyperthyroidism, newly diagnosed and lasting under 2 months, affected patients aged 18 to 65. Lactation, pregnancy, other autoimmune disease or uncontrolled infection led to exclusion of patients. In making diagnoses, clinical symptoms, serum thyroxine and TRAb, thyroid ultrasound and orbital computed tomography were all used. This sample was included in a study of T cells in Graves' hyperthyroidism and ophthalmopathy. General study findings and limits: Among thyroid clonotypes expanded above 0.001, most also appeared in blood.

There are 13 residues in the CDR3. Trimming pared 6 bases from V and 5 bases from J, leaving 11 bases between. The V gene's germline CDR1 is LGHDT and CDR2 YNNKEL (reference sequence). What was amplified from RNA transcripts were TCR beta CDR3 regions. HTBI primers were used for first-round RT-PCR of the TCR CDR3. TCRdb ran MiXCR on the multiplex PCR reads and lists one entry per CDR3 protein. The top ten clones hold around 79% of a sample with around 350,000 distinct CDR3 sequences, 20% to 25% of them seen once. The source is a man between 50 and 59 years old with Graves' hyperthyroidism. The rearrangement links TRBV3-1 to TRBJ1-5, with a possible D match to TRBD1 (5 bases). Sequenced material: blood. The chain's CDR3 is CASSHDRDQPQHF. DNA of the CDR3: TGTGCCAGCAGTCATGACAGAGATCAGCCCCAGCATTTT.